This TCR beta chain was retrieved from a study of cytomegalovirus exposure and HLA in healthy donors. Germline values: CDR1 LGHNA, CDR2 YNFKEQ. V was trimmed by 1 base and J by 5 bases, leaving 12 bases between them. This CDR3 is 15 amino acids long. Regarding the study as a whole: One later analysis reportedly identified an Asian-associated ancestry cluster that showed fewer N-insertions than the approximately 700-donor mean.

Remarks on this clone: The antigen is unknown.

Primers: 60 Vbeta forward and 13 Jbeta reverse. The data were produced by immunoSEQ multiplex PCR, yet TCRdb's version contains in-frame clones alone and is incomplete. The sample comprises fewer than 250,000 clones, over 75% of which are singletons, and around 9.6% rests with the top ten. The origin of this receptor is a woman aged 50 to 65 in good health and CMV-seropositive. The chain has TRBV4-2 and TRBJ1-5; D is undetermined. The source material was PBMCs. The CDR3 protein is CASSQGSNRDQPQHF. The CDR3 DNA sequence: TGTGCCAGCAGCCAAGGTTCGAACCGAGATCAGCCCCAGCATTTT.